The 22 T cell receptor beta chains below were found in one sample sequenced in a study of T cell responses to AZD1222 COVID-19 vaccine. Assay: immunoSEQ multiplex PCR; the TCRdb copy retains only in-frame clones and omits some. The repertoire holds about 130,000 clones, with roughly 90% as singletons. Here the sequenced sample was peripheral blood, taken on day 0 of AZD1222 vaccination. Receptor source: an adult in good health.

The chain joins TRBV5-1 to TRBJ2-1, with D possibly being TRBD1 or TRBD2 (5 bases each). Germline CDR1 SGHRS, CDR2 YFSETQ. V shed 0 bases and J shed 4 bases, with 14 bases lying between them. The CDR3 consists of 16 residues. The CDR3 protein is CASSLGSGAVYNEQFF. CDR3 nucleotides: TGCGCCAGCAGCTTGGGGTCCGGGGCCGTTTACAATGAGCAGTTCTTC.

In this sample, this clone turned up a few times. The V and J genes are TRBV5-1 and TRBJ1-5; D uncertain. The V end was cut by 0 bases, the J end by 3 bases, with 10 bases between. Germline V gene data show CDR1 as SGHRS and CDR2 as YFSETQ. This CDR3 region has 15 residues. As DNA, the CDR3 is TGCGCCAGCAGCTTGGAGGGATCCAACAATCAGCCCCAGCATTTT. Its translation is CASSLEGSNNQPQHF.

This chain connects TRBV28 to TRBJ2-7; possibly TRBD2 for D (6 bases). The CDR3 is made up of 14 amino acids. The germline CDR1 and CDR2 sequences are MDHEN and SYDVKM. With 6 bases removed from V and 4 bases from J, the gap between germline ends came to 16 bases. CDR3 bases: TGTGCCAGCAGCGGCGGAGGGGCACTATACGAGCAGTACTTC. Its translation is CASSGGGALYEQYF.

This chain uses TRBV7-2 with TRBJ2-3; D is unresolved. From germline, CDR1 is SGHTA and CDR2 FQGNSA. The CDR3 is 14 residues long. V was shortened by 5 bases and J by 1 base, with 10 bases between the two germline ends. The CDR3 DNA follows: TGTGCCAGCAGCCCCAGCGCAGGCACAGATACGCAGTATTTT. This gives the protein CASSPSAGTDTQYF.

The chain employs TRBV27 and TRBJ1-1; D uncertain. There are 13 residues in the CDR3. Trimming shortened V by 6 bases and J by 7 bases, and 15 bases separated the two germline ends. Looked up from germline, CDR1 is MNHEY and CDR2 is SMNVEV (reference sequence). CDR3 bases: TGTGCCAGCAGACCCTACCAAGGGATTGAAGCTTTCTTT. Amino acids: CASRPYQGIEAFF.

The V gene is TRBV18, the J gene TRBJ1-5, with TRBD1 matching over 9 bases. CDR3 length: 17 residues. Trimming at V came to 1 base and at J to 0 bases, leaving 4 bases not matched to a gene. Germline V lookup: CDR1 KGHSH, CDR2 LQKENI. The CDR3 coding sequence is TGTGCCAGCTCACCACTGGGGACAGGGAATAGCAATCAGCCCCAGCATTTT. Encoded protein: CASSPLGTGNSNQPQHF. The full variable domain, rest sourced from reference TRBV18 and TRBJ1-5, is NAGVMQNPRHLVRRRGQEARLRCSPMKGHSHVYWYRQLPEEGLKFMVYLQKENIIDESGMPKERFSAEFPKEGPSILRIQQVVRGDSAAYFCASSPLGTGNSNQPQHFGDGTRLSIL.

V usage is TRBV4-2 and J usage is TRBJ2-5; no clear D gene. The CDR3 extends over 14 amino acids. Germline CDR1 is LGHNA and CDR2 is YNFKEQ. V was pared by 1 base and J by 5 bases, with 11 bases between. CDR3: CASSQVQRKETQYF. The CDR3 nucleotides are TGTGCCAGCAGCCAAGTCCAGCGAAAGGAGACCCAGTACTTC.

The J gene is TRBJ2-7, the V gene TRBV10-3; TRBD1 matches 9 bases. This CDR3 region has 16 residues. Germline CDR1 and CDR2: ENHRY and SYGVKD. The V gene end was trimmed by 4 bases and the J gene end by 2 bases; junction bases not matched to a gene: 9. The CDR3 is CAISGSLGQGPYEQYF. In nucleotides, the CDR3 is TGTGCCATCAGTGGGTCTTTAGGACAGGGGCCCTACGAGCAGTACTTC.

CDR3 sequence reads: CASSLGSGNEKLFF. The CDR3, as DNA: TGCGCCAGCAGCTTGGGGTCTGGCAATGAAAAACTGTTTTTT. The chain is built from TRBV5-1 and TRBJ1-4; D uncertain. CDR3 length: 14 residues. The germline gives CDR1 SGHRS, CDR2 YFSETQ. V was shortened by 0 bases and J by 5 bases, with 8 bases between the two germline ends.

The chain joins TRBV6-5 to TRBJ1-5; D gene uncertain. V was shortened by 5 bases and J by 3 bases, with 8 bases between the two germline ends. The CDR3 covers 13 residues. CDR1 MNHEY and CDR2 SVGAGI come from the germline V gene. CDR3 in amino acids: CASSLPPNQPQHF. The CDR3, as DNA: TGTGCCAGCAGTCTCCCCCCCAATCAGCCCCAGCATTTT.

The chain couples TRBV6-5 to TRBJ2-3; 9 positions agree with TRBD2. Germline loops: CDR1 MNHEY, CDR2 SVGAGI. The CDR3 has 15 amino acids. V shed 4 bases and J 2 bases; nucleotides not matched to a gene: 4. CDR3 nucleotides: TGTGCCAGCAGTTTGGGACTAGCCTACACAGATACGCAGTATTTT. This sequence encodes CASSLGLAYTDTQYF.

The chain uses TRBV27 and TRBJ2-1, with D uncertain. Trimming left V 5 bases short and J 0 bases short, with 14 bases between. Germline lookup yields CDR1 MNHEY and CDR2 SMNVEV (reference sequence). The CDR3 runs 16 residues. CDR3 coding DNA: TGTGCCAGCAGTCTCCATGCCCAGAGCTCCTACAATGAGCAGTTCTTC. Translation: CASSLHAQSSYNEQFF.

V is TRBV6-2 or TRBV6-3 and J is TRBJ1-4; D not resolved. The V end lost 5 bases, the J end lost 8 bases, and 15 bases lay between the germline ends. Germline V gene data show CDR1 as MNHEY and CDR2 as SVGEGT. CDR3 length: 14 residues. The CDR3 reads CASSLHRLGEKLFF. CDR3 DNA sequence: TGTGCCAGCAGTCTCCACCGACTTGGGGAAAAACTGTTTTTT.

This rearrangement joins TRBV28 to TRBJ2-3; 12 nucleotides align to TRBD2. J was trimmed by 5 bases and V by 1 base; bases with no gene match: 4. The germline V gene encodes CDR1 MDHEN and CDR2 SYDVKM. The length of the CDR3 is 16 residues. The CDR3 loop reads CASSLSSGGARDTQYF. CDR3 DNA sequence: TGTGCCAGCAGTTTATCTAGCGGGGGGGCCAGAGATACGCAGTATTTT. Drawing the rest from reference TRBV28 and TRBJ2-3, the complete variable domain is DVKVTQSSRYLVKRTGEKVFLECVQDMDHENMFWYRQDPGLGLRLIYFSYDVKMKEKGDIPEGYSVSREKKERFSLILESASTNQTSMYLCASSLSSGGARDTQYFGPGTRLTVL.

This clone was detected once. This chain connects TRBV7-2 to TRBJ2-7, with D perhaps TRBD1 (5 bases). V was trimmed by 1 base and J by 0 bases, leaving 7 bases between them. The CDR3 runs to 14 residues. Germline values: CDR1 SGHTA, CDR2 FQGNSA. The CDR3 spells CASSLGQLSYEQYF. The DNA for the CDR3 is TGTGCCAGCAGCTTAGGACAGCTCTCCTACGAGCAGTACTTC.

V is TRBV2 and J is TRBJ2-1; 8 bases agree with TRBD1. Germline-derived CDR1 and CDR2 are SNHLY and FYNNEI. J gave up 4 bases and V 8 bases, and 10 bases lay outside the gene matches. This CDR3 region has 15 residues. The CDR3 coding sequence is TGTGCCAGCGACGACAGGGGCTTATCGTACAATGAGCAGTTCTTC. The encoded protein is CASDDRGLSYNEQFF.

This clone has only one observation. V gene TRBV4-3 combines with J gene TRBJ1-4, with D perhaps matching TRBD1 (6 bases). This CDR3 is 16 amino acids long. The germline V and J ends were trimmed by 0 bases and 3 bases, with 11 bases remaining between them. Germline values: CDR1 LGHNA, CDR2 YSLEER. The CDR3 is CASSQDQGRPNEKLFF. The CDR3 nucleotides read TGCGCCAGCAGCCAAGATCAGGGGCGCCCTAATGAAAAACTGTTTTTT.

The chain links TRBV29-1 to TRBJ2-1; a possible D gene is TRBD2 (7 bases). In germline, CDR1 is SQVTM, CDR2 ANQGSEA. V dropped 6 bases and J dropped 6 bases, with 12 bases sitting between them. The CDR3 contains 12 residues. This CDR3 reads CSVRGGFNEQFF. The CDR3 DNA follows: TGCAGCGTGAGGGGGGGCTTCAATGAGCAGTTCTTC.

CDR3 in amino acids: CASSLGAAGEKLFF. CDR3 nucleotides: TGTGCCAGCAGCCTCGGGGCCGCTGGGGAAAAACTGTTTTTT. The genes are TRBV7-2 and TRBJ1-4, with D possibly being TRBD1 (5 bases). The germline V and J ends were trimmed by 5 bases and 8 bases, with 15 bases remaining between them. The CDR3 totals 14 residues. CDR1 SGHTA and CDR2 FQGNSA come from the germline V gene.

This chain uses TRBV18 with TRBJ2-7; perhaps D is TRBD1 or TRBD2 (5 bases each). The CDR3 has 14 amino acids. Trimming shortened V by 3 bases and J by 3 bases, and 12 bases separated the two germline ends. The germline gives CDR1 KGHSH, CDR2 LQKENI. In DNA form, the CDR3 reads TGTGCCAGCTCACCCCGGGACGTTGGCTACGAGCAGTACTTC. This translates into CASSPRDVGYEQYF. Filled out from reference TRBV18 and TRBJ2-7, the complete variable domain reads NAGVMQNPRHLVRRRGQEARLRCSPMKGHSHVYWYRQLPEEGLKFMVYLQKENIIDESGMPKERFSAEFPKEGPSILRIQQVVRGDSAAYFCASSPRDVGYEQYFGPGTRLTVT.

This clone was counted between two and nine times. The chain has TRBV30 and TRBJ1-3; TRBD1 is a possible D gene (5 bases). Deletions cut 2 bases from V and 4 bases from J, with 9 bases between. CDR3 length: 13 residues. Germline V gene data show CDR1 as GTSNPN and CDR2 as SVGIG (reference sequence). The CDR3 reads CAWSLGLGNTIYF. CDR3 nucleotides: TGTGCCTGGAGTCTGGGGCTGGGAAACACCATATATTTT.

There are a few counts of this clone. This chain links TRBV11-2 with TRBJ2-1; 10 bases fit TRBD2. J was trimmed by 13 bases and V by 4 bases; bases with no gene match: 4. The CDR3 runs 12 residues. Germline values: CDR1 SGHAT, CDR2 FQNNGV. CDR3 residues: CASSSSGGGQFF. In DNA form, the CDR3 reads TGTGCCAGCAGCTCCAGCGGGGGGGGTCAGTTCTTC.